These T cell receptor beta chains were read from a single sample in a study of blood T cell repertoires in COVID-19. Produced via immunoSEQ multiplex PCR; TCRdb's table is partial and in-frame only. The sample consists of fewer than 300,000 clones, more than 80% of them appearing once. The sample comprised peripheral blood. The receptors come from a woman aged 50 to 60 with COVID-19, enrolled during active disease. Both conserved end residues are part of each CDR3. The order of the fields is D gene, V gene, J gene, clone size, CDR3 protein, CDR3 DNA. D genes are given only for firm matches. Some rows have no size entry. The others give once, few or many, or a class for an expanded clone.

NA,TRBV6-6,TRBJ1-1,NA,CASSQGQFGGTEAFF,TGTGCCAGCAGTCAAGGACAGTTCGGAGGCACTGAAGCTTTCTTT
TRBD2,TRBV5-1,TRBJ2-3,NA,CASSLLGAGATTDTQYF,TGCGCCAGCAGCTTGCTCGGAGCGGGAGCGACAACAGATACGCAGTATTTT
NA,TRBV5-6,TRBJ1-1,NA,CASSFRDKNPRAFF,TGTGCCAGCAGCTTCCGGGACAAGAACCCTAGAGCTTTCTTT
NA,TRBV24-1,TRBJ2-3,NA,CATSESLVPASTDTQYF,TGTGCCACCAGTGAATCACTAGTCCCAGCTAGCACAGATACGCAGTATTTT
NA,TRBV4-1,TRBJ1-4,NA,CASSLAGVWEKLFF,TGCGCCAGCAGCCTCGCCGGGGTCTGGGAAAAACTGTTTTTT
TRBD2,TRBV5-1,TRBJ2-7,NA,CASSLNQRDWGSEQYF,TGCGCCAGCAGCCTAAACCAGCGGGACTGGGGCAGCGAGCAGTACTTC
NA,TRBV5-1,TRBJ2-7,few,CASTDSYEQYF,TGCGCCAGCACAGACTCCTACGAGCAGTACTTC
NA,TRBV7-9,TRBJ1-1,few,CASSPGQENTEAFF,TGTGCCAGCAGCCCGGGACAAGAGAACACTGAAGCTTTCTTT
NA,TRBV9,TRBJ1-5,NA,CASSVDSSNQPQHF,TGTGCCAGCAGTGTGGACAGTAGCAATCAGCCCCAGCATTTT
NA,TRBV6-2/TRBV6-3,TRBJ2-5,NA,CASSYSRGRGETQYF,TGTGCCAGCAGTTACTCGCGGGGGCGAGGGGAGACCCAGTACTTC
NA,TRBV18,TRBJ1-1,NA,CASSDWTSPEAFF,TGTGCCAGCTCAGATTGGACATCCCCTGAAGCTTTCTTT
TRBD2,TRBV5-1,TRBJ2-3,NA,CASSLTLAGGPGTDTQYF,TGCGCCAGCAGCTTGACTCTAGCGGGAGGGCCGGGCACAGATACGCAGTATTTT
NA,TRBV10-2,TRBJ2-1,NA,CASSLGHPYNEQFF,TGCGCCAGCAGTCTAGGACACCCCTACAATGAGCAGTTCTTC
NA,TRBV6-5,TRBJ2-3,NA,CASSYSGGQRLTQYF,TGTGCCAGCAGTTACTCGGGAGGCCAGCGGCTTACGCAGTATTTT
NA,TRBV13,TRBJ1-1,NA,CASSLGGVGAGTEAFF,TGTGCCAGCAGCTTAGGCGGGGTGGGGGCTGGGACTGAAGCTTTCTTT
NA,TRBV3-1/TRBV3-2,TRBJ2-7,NA,CASSYGGNAIYEQYF,TGTGCCAGCAGCTATGGGGGGAATGCAATATACGAGCAGTACTTC
TRBD1,TRBV11-1,TRBJ2-5,NA,CASSLETGGQTQYF,TGTGCCAGCAGCTTAGAGACAGGGGGGCAGACCCAGTACTTC
TRBD2,TRBV2,TRBJ2-3,NA,CASSGTSGSGDTQYF,TGTGCCAGCAGTGGGACTAGCGGGAGTGGAGATACGCAGTATTTT
TRBD1,TRBV18,TRBJ2-1,once,CASSVLGQLENEQFF,TGTGCCAGCTCAGTGCTGGGACAGTTGGAAAATGAGCAGTTCTTC
TRBD1,TRBV18,TRBJ1-1,NA,CASSPRSSQGKAEAFF,TGTGCCAGCTCACCACGGTCTTCACAGGGGAAAGCTGAAGCTTTCTTT
NA,TRBV11-2,TRBJ2-2,NA,CASTETYTGELFF,TGTGCCAGCACCGAGACTTACACCGGGGAGCTGTTTTTT
TRBD1,TRBV10-3,TRBJ1-1,NA,CAISPGQGVTEAFF,TGTGCCATCAGTCCGGGACAGGGCGTCACTGAAGCTTTCTTT
TRBD1,TRBV11-3,TRBJ1-1,once,CASSGPTGAIFF,TGTGCCAGCAGCGGACCGACAGGGGCGATTTTCTTT
NA,TRBV19,TRBJ1-5,NA,CASSIPLIGVSNQPQHF,TGTGCCAGTAGTATACCTCTCATCGGGGTCAGCAATCAGCCCCAGCATTTT
NA,TRBV2,TRBJ1-1,NA,CASSPDRGGNTEAFF,TGTGCCAGCAGTCCCGATAGGGGGGGCAACACTGAAGCTTTCTTT
TRBD2,TRBV6-5,TRBJ2-2,NA,CAGGRSGSSTGELFF,TGTGCCGGTGGTAGAAGCGGGAGTTCCACCGGGGAGCTGTTTTTT
TRBD1,TRBV5-1,TRBJ1-1,NA,CASSWDRGSRAFF,TGCGCCAGCAGCTGGGACAGGGGAAGTAGGGCTTTCTTT
NA,TRBV2,TRBJ1-5,NA,CASRERGWSNQPQHF,TGTGCCAGCCGGGAGAGGGGTTGGAGCAATCAGCCCCAGCATTTT
NA,TRBV9,TRBJ1-3,NA,CASSVGQPNSGNTIYF,TGTGCCAGCAGCGTAGGACAGCCAAACTCTGGAAACACCATATATTTT
NA,TRBV5-1,TRBJ2-1,NA,CASSLTAGYNNEQFF,TGCGCCAGCAGCTTAACGGCAGGGTACAACAATGAGCAGTTCTTC
TRBD1,TRBV3-1/TRBV3-2,TRBJ2-2,NA,CASSRQGEGTGELFF,TGTGCCAGCAGCCGACAGGGGGAAGGCACCGGGGAGCTGTTTTTT
NA,TRBV15,TRBJ2-7,once,CATSITGAPGKQYF,TGTGCCACCAGCATTACGGGAGCCCCTGGAAAGCAGTACTTC
NA,TRBV29-1,TRBJ1-2,NA,CSAFRTGIYGYTF,TGCAGCGCTTTCCGGACGGGAATCTATGGCTACACCTTC
NA,TRBV25-1,TRBJ1-4,NA,CASSFPNEKLFF,TGTGCCAGCAGTTTCCCGAATGAAAAACTGTTTTTT
NA,TRBV6-2/TRBV6-3,TRBJ2-7,few,CASIPLGQRSSYEQYF,TGTGCCAGCATCCCGCTCGGCCAGCGGAGCTCCTACGAGCAGTACTTC
NA,TRBV19,TRBJ2-7,NA,CASSIDRGYGEQYF,TGTGCCAGTAGTATTGATAGGGGGTATGGCGAGCAGTACTTC
NA,TRBV21-1,TRBJ2-1,NA,CASRTSGGEGQFF,TGTGCCAGCCGGACTAGCGGGGGGGAGGGGCAGTTCTTC
NA,TRBV27,TRBJ1-5,NA,CASRQGFDQPQHF,TGTGCCAGCAGACAGGGTTTCGATCAGCCCCAGCATTTT
NA,TRBV19,TRBJ2-3,NA,CASTSIRAGIDTQYF,TGTGCCAGTACCTCAATCAGGGCAGGGATAGATACGCAGTATTTT
NA,TRBV19,TRBJ1-5,NA,CASDPRRTDNSNQPQHF,TGTGCCAGTGACCCCCGTAGGACAGATAATAGCAATCAGCCCCAGCATTTT
TRBD2,TRBV4-3,TRBJ2-7,NA,CASSQSLAGVAHEQYF,TGCGCCAGCAGCCAATCACTAGCGGGAGTGGCCCACGAGCAGTACTTC
TRBD2,TRBV5-1,TRBJ2-1,NA,CASSLDLAGGYNEQFF,TGCGCCAGCAGCTTGGATCTAGCGGGAGGTTATAATGAGCAGTTCTTC
NA,TRBV5-3,TRBJ2-7,NA,CARSLGGDDWEQYF,TGTGCCAGAAGCTTAGGAGGGGACGATTGGGAGCAGTACTTC
TRBD2,TRBV19,TRBJ2-7,NA,CASSTLTSGSSYEQYF,TGTGCCAGTAGTACCCTGACTAGCGGGAGTTCCTACGAGCAGTACTTC
NA,TRBV5-1,TRBJ2-7,NA,CASSLGYRTGTLAYEQYF,TGCGCCAGCAGCTTGGGTTACCGAACAGGGACCCTAGCCTACGAGCAGTACTTC
NA,TRBV19,TRBJ2-3,NA,CASSSGTDTQYF,TGTGCCAGTAGTTCCGGCACAGATACGCAGTATTTT
NA,TRBV2,TRBJ1-2,NA,CASKEDRTYGYTF,TGTGCCAGCAAAGAAGACAGGACCTATGGCTACACCTTC
TRBD2,TRBV16,TRBJ2-1,few,CASSQLAGERAGVF,TGTGCCAGCAGCCAACTAGCGGGAGAGCGGGCCGGGGTCTTC
NA,TRBV19,TRBJ2-7,NA,CASSIHYFYEQYF,TGTGCCAGTAGTATTCACTACTTCTACGAGCAGTACTTC
NA,TRBV3-1/TRBV3-2,TRBJ2-1,NA,CASSQDRGRFF,TGTGCCAGCAGCCAAGATCGAGGTCGGTTCTTC
TRBD2,TRBV5-1,TRBJ2-3,NA,CASSLPFSGRAGDTQYF,TGCGCCAGCAGCTTACCCTTTAGCGGGAGGGCCGGGGATACGCAGTATTTT
NA,TRBV14,TRBJ2-2,NA,CASSQVGSSFAGELFF,TGTGCCAGCAGCCAAGTTGGGTCTAGTTTTGCCGGGGAGCTGTTTTTT
NA,TRBV11-3,TRBJ1-1,NA,CASSFRGEAFF,TGTGCCAGCAGCTTCCGGGGTGAAGCTTTCTTT
TRBD1,TRBV5-8,TRBJ2-3,NA,CASRRDRPDTQYF,TGTGCCAGCAGACGGGACAGGCCAGATACGCAGTATTTT
TRBD1,TRBV7-2,TRBJ1-5,NA,CASSWDSGNQPQHF,TGTGCCAGCAGCTGGGACAGTGGAAATCAGCCCCAGCATTTT